A selection of T cell receptor beta chains follows, all from one sample in a study of CD8+ T cells in alopecia areata. Data came from immunoSEQ multiplex PCR; TCRdb stores just in-frame clones and leaves some out. This table has roughly 170,000 clones, roughly 64% appearing once. The sequencing here drew on CD8+ T cells sorted from blood, taken at week 24, from a patient treated with tofacitinib. These receptors were obtained from a human donor with alopecia areata. Both conserved end residues are part of each CDR3.

>TRBV7-9|TRBJ1-1
CASSRLTLLGGGTEAFF
>TRBV19|TRBJ2-2
CASDPSGGTGELFF
>TRBV5-6|TRBJ2-1
CASAGQEGNEQFF
>TRBV9|TRBJ2-1
CASSQTSGAYNEQFF
>TRBV7-9|TRBJ2-7
CASSPGGDYEQYF
>TRBV7-9|TRBJ2-7
CASRNQRGQGYEQYF
>TRBV11-1|TRBJ2-7
CASSSMSGYYEQYF
>TRBV6-4|TRBJ2-2
CASSMQQLTGELFF
>TRBV2|TRBJ2-3
CASSEARLLRQYF
>TRBV5-1|TRBJ2-7
CASSLPGLAYEQYF
>TRBV7-9|TRBJ2-3
CASSFKGARTDTQYF
>TRBV19|TRBJ1-1
CASSIGGLEAFF
>TRBV11-2|TRBJ2-7
CASSLDRGTYEQYF
>TRBV29-1|TRBJ2-6
CSGISGANVLTF
>TRBV20-1|TRBJ1-2
CSARTGNGYTF
>TRBV5-6|TRBJ1-5
CASSLGTGGNQPQHF
>TRBV29-1|TRBJ2-5
CSVGVGGTQYF
>TRBV27|TRBJ2-7
CASSMDRVGSYEQYF
>TRBV9|TRBJ1-2
CASSARVRNYGYTF
>TRBV30|TRBJ2-2
CAWEGEANTGELFF
>TRBV13|TRBJ2-2
CASSAPGTGETGELFF
>TRBV29-1|TRBJ1-2
CSVPEVQGENYGYTF
>TRBV7-9|TRBJ1-1
CASSLNGQPNTEAFF
>TRBV18|TRBJ1-5
CASSLGVGNQPQHF
>TRBV7-8|TRBJ1-5
CASSLDPKDQPQHF
>TRBV6-1|TRBJ1-4
CASSVTGADEKLFF
>TRBV2|TRBJ1-5
CASSQGGGSNQPQHF
>TRBV9|TRBJ2-7
CASSARQGFDEQYF
>TRBV11-2|TRBJ2-5
CASSEAYQETQYF
>TRBV15|TRBJ2-7
CATSSRTGGTTYEQYF
>TRBV2|TRBJ1-6
CASSDEDRETSPLHF
>TRBV4-1|TRBJ1-5
CASSQDSIRTGLAQHF
>TRBV27|TRBJ2-6
CASRTGANVLTF
>TRBV30|TRBJ2-3
CAWSRVSTDTQYF
>TRBV2|TRBJ2-3
CASGETVYDTQYF